A single T cell receptor beta chain is shown here with its context. The sample comes from a study of brain T cells in children with intractable seizures. Generated by immunoSEQ multiplex PCR, the TCRdb table keeps only in-frame clones and is missing some. The data show about 320,000 clones, about 93% seen once. This sample's time point: blood from clinic visit 5 months post-surgery; TSC patient then seizure free. At least one anti-epileptic drug was given before surgery. The CDR3 spans 12 residues. From germline, CDR1 is GTSNPN and CDR2 SVGIG (reference sequence). V trimming: 8 bases; J trimming: 6 bases; junction bases outside the gene matches: 3.

The sequencing here drew on peripheral blood, taken approximately 5 months after surgery. The clonotype comes from a boy under three years old with tuberous sclerosis and intractable seizures. The chain joins TRBV30 to TRBJ2-7; 14 nucleotides match TRBD2. CDR3: CAGTSGSPEQYF. The DNA of the CDR3 is TGTGCCGGGACTAGCGGGAGTCCCGAGCAGTACTTC.